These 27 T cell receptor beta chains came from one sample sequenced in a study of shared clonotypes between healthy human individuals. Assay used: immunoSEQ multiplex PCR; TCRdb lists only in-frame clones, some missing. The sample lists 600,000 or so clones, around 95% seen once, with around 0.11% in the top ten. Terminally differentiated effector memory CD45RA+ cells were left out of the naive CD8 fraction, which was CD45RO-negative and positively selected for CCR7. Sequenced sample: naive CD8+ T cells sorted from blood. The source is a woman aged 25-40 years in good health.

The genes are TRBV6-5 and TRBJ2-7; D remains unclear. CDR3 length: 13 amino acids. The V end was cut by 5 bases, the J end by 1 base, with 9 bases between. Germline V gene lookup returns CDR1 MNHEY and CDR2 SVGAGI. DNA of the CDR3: TGTGCCAGCAGTCCTACCCCTTCCTACGAGCAGTACTTC. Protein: CASSPTPSYEQYF.

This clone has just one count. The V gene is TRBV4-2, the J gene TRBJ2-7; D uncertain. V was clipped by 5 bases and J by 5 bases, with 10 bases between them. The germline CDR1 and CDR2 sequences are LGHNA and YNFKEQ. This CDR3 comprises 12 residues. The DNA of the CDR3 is TGTGCCAGCAGCTTGGTTACCCACGAGCAGTACTTC. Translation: CASSLVTHEQYF.

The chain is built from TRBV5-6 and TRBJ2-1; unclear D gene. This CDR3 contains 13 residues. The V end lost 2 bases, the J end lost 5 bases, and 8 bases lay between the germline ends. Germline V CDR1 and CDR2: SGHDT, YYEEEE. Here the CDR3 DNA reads TGTGCCAGCAGCTTTAGAGTGAACAATGAGCAGTTCTTC. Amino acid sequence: CASSFRVNNEQFF.

The DNA for the CDR3 is TGTGCCAGCAGCTTAGTGACACGGGAGGACGAGCAGTACTTC. This sequence encodes CASSLVTREDEQYF. V gene TRBV11-2 combines with J gene TRBJ2-7; 7 positions match TRBD2. Looked up from germline, CDR1 is SGHAT and CDR2 is FQNNGV. Losses at the gene ends were 1 base for V and 5 bases for J; bases not matched to a gene: 5. This CDR3 spans 14 amino acids.

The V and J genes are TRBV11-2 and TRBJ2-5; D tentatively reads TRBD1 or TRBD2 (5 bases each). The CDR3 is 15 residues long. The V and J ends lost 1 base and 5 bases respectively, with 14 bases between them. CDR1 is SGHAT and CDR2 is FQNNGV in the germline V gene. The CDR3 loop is CASSLGTGAGETQYF. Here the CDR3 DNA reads TGTGCCAGCAGCTTAGGGACCGGGGCAGGGGAGACCCAGTACTTC.

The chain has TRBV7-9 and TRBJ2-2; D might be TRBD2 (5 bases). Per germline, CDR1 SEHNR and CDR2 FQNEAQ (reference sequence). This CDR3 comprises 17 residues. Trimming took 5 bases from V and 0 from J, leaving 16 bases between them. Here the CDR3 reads CASSPPVLAPNTGELFF. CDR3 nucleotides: TGTGCCAGCAGCCCCCCGGTTCTAGCACCGAACACCGGGGAGCTGTTTTTT.

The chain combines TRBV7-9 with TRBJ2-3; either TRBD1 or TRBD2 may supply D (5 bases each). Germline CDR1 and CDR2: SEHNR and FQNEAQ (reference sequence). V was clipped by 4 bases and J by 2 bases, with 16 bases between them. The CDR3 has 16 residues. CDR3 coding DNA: TGTGCCAGCAGCTCACCCACAGGACTTACCACAGATACGCAGTATTTT. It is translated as CASSSPTGLTTDTQYF.

CDR3 amino acids: CASRQDSNTGELFF. In DNA form, the CDR3 reads TGTGCCAGCAGACAGGATTCGAACACCGGGGAGCTGTTTTTT. The chain recombines TRBV5-6 with TRBJ2-2, with D perhaps TRBD1 (5 bases). Between the trimmed V and J ends, which lost 5 bases and 0 bases, there was a span of 8 bases. Germline CDR1 and CDR2: SGHDT and YYEEEE. CDR3 size: 14 residues.

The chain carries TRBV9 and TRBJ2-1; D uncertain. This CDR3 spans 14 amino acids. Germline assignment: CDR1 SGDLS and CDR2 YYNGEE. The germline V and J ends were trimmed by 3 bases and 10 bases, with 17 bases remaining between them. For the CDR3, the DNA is TGTGCCAGCAGCGGAAGACTTGACGCGATAGAGCAGTTCTTC. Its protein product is CASSGRLDAIEQFF.

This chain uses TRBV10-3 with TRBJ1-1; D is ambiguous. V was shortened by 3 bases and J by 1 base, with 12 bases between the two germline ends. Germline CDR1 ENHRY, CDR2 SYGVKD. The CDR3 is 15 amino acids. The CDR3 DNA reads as TGTGCCATCAGTGACCCGTGGGATGCGAACACTGAAGCTTTCTTT. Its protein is CAISDPWDANTEAFF.

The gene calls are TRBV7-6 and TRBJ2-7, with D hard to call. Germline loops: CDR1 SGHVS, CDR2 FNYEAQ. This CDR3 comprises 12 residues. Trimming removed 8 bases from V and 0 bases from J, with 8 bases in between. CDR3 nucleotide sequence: TGTGCCAGCGGGCAGCACTCCTACGAGCAGTACTTC. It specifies CASGQHSYEQYF.

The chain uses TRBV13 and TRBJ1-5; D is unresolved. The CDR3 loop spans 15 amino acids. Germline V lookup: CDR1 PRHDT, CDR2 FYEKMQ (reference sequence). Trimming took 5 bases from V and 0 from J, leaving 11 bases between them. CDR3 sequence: CASSLYRNSNQPQHF. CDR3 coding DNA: TGTGCCAGCAGCCTTTACAGAAATAGCAATCAGCCCCAGCATTTT.

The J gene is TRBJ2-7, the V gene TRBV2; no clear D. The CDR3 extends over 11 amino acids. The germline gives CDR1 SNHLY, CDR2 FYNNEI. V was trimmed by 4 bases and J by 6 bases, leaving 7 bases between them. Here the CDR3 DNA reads TGTGCCAGCAGTGTTGGTTCCGAGCAGTACTTC. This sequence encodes CASSVGSEQYF.

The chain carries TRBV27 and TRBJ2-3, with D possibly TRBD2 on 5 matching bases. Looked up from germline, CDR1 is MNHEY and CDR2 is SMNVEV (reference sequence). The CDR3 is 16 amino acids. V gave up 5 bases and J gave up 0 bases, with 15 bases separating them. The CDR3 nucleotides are TGTGCCAGCAGTCCTCGGACTGGTTCGAGCACAGATACGCAGTATTTT. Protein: CASSPRTGSSTDTQYF.

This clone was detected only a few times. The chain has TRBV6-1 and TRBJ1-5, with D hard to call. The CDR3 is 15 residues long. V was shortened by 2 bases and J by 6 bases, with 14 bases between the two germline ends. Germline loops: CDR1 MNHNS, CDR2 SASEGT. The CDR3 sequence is CASSEWVGSGQPQHF. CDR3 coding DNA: TGTGCCAGCAGTGAATGGGTGGGGTCGGGTCAGCCCCAGCATTTT.

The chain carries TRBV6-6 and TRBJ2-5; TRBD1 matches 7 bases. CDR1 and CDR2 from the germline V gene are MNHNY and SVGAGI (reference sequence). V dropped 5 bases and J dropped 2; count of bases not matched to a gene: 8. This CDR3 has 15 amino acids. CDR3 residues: CASSQPETGQETQYF. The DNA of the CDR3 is TGTGCCAGCAGTCAACCCGAGACAGGGCAAGAGACCCAGTACTTC.

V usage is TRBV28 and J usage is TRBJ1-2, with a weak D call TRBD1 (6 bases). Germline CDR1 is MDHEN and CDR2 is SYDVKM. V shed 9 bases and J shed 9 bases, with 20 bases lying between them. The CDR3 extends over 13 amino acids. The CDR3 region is CASATGGTKRYTF. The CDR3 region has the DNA TGTGCCAGTGCGACGGGGGGGACAAAGCGCTACACCTTC.

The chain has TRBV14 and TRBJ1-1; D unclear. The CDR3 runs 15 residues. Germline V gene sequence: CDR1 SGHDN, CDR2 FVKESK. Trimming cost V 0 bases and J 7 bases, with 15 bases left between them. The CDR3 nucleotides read TGTGCCAGCAGCCAAGATATTGGGAGTTGGGTTGAAGCTTTCTTT. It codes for CASSQDIGSWVEAFF.

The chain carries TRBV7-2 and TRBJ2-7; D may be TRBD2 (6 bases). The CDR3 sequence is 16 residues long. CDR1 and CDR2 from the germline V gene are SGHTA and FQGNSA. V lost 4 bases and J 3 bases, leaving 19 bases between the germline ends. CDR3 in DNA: TGTGCCAGCAGCTCCTACTTCTCGGGAGCCATCTACGAGCAGTACTTC. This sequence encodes CASSSYFSGAIYEQYF.

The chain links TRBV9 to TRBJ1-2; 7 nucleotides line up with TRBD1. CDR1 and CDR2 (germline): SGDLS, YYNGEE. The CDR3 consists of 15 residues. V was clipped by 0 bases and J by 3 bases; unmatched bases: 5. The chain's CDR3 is CASSVGQGYYYGYTF. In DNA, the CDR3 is TGTGCCAGCAGCGTAGGACAGGGCTATTACTATGGCTACACCTTC.

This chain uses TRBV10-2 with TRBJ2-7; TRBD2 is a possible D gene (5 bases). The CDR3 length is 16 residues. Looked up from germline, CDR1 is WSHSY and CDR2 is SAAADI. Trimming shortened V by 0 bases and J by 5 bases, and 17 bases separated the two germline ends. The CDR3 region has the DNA TGCGCCAGCAGTGAGTCGGCGCTAGCCGATAATCACGAGCAGTACTTC. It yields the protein CASSESALADNHEQYF.

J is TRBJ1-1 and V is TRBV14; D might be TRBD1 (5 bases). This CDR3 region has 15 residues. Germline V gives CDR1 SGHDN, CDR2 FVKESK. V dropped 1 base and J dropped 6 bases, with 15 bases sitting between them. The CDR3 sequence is CASSQVRTGGSEAFF. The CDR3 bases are TGTGCCAGCAGCCAAGTCCGTACCGGGGGTTCTGAAGCTTTCTTT.

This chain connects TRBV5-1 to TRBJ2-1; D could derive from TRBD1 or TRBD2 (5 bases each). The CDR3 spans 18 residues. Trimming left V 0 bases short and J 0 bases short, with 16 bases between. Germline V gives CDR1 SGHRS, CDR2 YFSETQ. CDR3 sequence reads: CASSLEWTWESSYNEQFF. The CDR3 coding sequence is TGCGCCAGCAGCTTGGAGTGGACATGGGAGAGCTCCTACAATGAGCAGTTCTTC.

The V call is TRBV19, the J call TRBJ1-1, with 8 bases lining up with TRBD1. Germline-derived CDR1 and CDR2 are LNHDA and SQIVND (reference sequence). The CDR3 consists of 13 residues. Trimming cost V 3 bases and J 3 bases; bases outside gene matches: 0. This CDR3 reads CASSMDRDTEAFF. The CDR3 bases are TGTGCCAGTAGTATGGACAGGGACACTGAAGCTTTCTTT. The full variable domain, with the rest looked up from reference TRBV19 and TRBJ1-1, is DGGITQSPKYLFRKEGQNVTLSCEQNLNHDAMYWYRQDPGQGLRLIYYSQIVNDFQKGDIAEGYSVSREKKESFPLTVTSAQKNPTAFYLCASSMDRDTEAFFGQGTRLTVV.

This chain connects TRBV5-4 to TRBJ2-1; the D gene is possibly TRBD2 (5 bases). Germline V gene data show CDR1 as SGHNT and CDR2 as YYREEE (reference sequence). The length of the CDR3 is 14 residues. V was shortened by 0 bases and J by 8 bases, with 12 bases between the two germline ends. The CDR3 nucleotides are TGTGCCAGCAGCTTGGCCGAGGGTTCCGATGAGCAGTTCTTC. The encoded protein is CASSLAEGSDEQFF.

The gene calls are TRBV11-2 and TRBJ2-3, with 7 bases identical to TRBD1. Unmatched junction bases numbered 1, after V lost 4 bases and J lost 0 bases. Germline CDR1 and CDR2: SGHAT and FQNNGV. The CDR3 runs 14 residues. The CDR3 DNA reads TGTGCCAGCAGCTCGACAGGGAGCACAGATACGCAGTATTTT. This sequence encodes CASSSTGSTDTQYF.

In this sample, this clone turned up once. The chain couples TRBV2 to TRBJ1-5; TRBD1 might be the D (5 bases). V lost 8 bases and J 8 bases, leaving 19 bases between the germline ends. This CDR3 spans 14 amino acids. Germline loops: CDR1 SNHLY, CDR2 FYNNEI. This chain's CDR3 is CASEGGESGKPQHF. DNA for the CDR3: TGTGCCAGCGAGGGAGGGGAGAGTGGAAAGCCCCAGCATTTT.